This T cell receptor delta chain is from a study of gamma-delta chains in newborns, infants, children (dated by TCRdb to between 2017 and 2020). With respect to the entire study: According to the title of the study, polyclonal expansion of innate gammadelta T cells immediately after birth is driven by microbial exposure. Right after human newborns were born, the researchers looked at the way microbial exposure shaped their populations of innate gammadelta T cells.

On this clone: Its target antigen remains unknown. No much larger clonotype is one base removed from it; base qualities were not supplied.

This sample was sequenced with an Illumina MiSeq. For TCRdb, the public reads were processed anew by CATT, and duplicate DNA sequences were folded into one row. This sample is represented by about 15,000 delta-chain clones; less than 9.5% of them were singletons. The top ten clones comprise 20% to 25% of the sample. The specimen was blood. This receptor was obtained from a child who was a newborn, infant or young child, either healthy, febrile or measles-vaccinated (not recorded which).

The encoded CDR3 is CACDSLLGGGSWDTRQMFF. The nucleotide sequence is TGTGCCTGTGACTCCCTACTGGGGGGGGGCTCCTGGGACACCCGACAGATGTTTTTC. The chain was built from TRDV2 and TRDJ3, with 8 junctional bases fitting TRDD3. Ends trimmed: V by 3 bases, J by 0 bases; bases unmatched to a gene: 9. The germline V gene encodes CDR1 GEAIGNYY and CDR2 EKD. The CDR3 sequence holds 19 residues, the cysteine and phenylalanine included. Only the CDR3 part of the read is kept: 57 bases, read in frame from the first base.